Presented here are 27 T cell receptor beta chains from one specimen sequenced in a study of blood T cell repertoires in COVID-19. This table comes from immunoSEQ multiplex PCR, and its TCRdb copy is limited to in-frame clones, with some not included. The sample lists approximately 160,000 clones, approximately 78% occurring once. Specimen: peripheral blood. The origin of the receptors is a human donor in a cohort sampled during active COVID-19.

As DNA, the CDR3 is TGTGCCAGCTCACCCTTCTCGCGGGGGAACACAGATACGCAGTATTTT. Amino acids: CASSPFSRGNTDTQYF. V is TRBV18 and J is TRBJ2-3; 7 nucleotides agree with TRBD2. V lost 3 bases to trimming and J lost 2 bases; unmatched junction nucleotides: 8. The CDR3 is made up of 16 amino acids. From germline, CDR1 is KGHSH and CDR2 LQKENI. Full variable domain (missing parts from reference TRBV18 and TRBJ2-3): NAGVMQNPRHLVRRRGQEARLRCSPMKGHSHVYWYRQLPEEGLKFMVYLQKENIIDESGMPKERFSAEFPKEGPSILRIQQVVRGDSAAYFCASSPFSRGNTDTQYFGPGTRLTVL.

The chain recombines TRBV7-2 with TRBJ2-3, with D unresolved. Looked up from germline, CDR1 is SGHTA and CDR2 is FQGNSA. The CDR3 runs to 13 residues. Trimming cost V 5 bases and J 6 bases, with 12 bases left between them. The CDR3 loop reads CASSPRHGDTQYF. For the CDR3, the DNA is TGTGCCAGCAGCCCCCGACACGGCGATACGCAGTATTTT.

The chain uses TRBV20-1 and TRBJ1-1; maybe TRBD1 (6 bases). Germline V gene sequence: CDR1 DFQATT, CDR2 SNEGSKA (reference sequence). V lost 6 bases, J lost 7 bases, and 12 bases lay in between. The CDR3 sequence is 11 residues long. The CDR3 nucleotides read TGCAGTGCGCAAACAGGGCTTGAAGCTTTCTTT. This sequence encodes CSAQTGLEAFF.

The chain employs TRBV5-6 and TRBJ1-5, with 7 bases matching TRBD1. The CDR3 is made up of 17 amino acids. Trimming at V came to 0 bases and at J to 2 bases, leaving 8 bases not matched to a gene. The germline CDR1 and CDR2 sequences are SGHDT and YYEEEE. The chain's CDR3 is CASSLGWRGGGNQPQHF. The CDR3 coding sequence is TGTGCCAGCAGCTTGGGTTGGCGAGGGGGCGGCAATCAGCCCCAGCATTTT.

The rearrangement uses TRBV5-1 and TRBJ1-3; no clear D gene. The CDR3 has 14 amino acids. The germline V gene has CDR1 SGHRS and CDR2 YFSETQ. The V gene lost 2 bases and the J gene lost 2 bases, with 8 bases spanning the gap. CDR3 protein: CASSFGEPGNTIYF. CDR3 sequence (DNA): TGCGCCAGCAGCTTCGGAGAACCTGGAAACACCATATATTTT.

This chain joins TRBV14 and TRBJ2-7; 7 positions agree with TRBD1. Per germline, CDR1 SGHDN and CDR2 FVKESK. The CDR3 loop spans 14 amino acids. The junction had 6 bases not matched to a gene; V was cut back by 4 bases and J by 3 bases. The CDR3 loop reads CASSLGQALYEQYF. In nucleotides, the CDR3 is TGTGCCAGCAGCCTCGGACAGGCACTCTACGAGCAGTACTTC.

J is TRBJ2-7 and V is TRBV18, with TRBD1 matching over 9 bases. The germline gives CDR1 KGHSH, CDR2 LQKENI. V trimming: 3 bases; J trimming: 4 bases; junction bases outside the gene matches: 19. The CDR3 is made up of 19 amino acids. The CDR3 is CASSPLPGQGSGPDYEQYF. For the CDR3, the DNA is TGTGCCAGCTCACCGTTACCGGGACAGGGTTCCGGACCTGATTACGAGCAGTACTTC.

The chain joins TRBV15 to TRBJ1-1, with D possibly TRBD1 on 6 matching bases. From germline, CDR1 is LNHNV and CDR2 YYDKDF (reference sequence). The CDR3 is 16 amino acids. Trimming removed 1 base at V and 1 base at J, with 13 bases between. The CDR3 nucleotides are TGTGCCACCAGCAGAGCGGACAGACGTCGGAACACTGAAGCTTTCTTT. This codes for CATSRADRRRNTEAFF.

This clone was seen just once. V and J are TRBV28 and TRBJ2-7, with 8 bases that match TRBD1. There are 16 residues in the CDR3. Germline V gives CDR1 MDHEN, CDR2 SYDVKM. V was clipped by 5 bases and J by 0 bases; unmatched bases: 9. CDR3 sequence reads: CASSPRRTGFSYEQYF. The DNA for the CDR3 is TGTGCCAGCAGTCCTCGACGGACAGGGTTCTCCTACGAGCAGTACTTC.

The gene calls are TRBV28 and TRBJ2-7, with 9 bases that match TRBD2. CDR3 length: 15 amino acids. Looked up from germline, CDR1 is MDHEN and CDR2 is SYDVKM. V gave up 2 bases and J gave up 4 bases; unmatched junction bases: 6. For the CDR3, the DNA is TGTGCCAGCAGTTTAGGCGGGGGGGCCGGGTACGAGCAGTACTTC. Translation: CASSLGGGAGYEQYF. Looking up the rest from reference TRBV28 and TRBJ2-7 gives the full variable domain: DVKVTQSSRYLVKRTGEKVFLECVQDMDHENMFWYRQDPGLGLRLIYFSYDVKMKEKGDIPEGYSVSREKKERFSLILESASTNQTSMYLCASSLGGGAGYEQYFGPGTRLTVT.

Notes on this clone: The germline gene is not matched at one end of the junction; a read error may be the cause. This rearrangement joins TRBV11-1 to TRBJ1-4; 7 bases agree with TRBD1. CDR3 length: 14 amino acids. CDR1 is SGHAT and CDR2 is FQDESV in the germline V gene (reference sequence). The CDR3 loop is CASSVAPGDRKLFF. The CDR3 DNA sequence: TGTGCCAGCAGCGTAGCACCGGGGGACAGAAAACTGTTTTTT.

CDR3 protein: CASSQRGNEKLFF. The CDR3 DNA sequence: TGTGCCAGCAGCCAACGGGGTAATGAAAAACTGTTTTTT. The chain has TRBV14 and TRBJ1-4; the D is unclear. Trimming cost V 2 bases and J 4 bases, with 5 bases left between them. CDR1 and CDR2 (germline): SGHDN, FVKESK. The CDR3 spans 13 residues.

V is TRBV9 and J is TRBJ1-1; 7 nucleotides match TRBD1. The germline CDR1 and CDR2 sequences are SGDLS and YYNGEE. V was pared by 2 bases and J by 6 bases, with 13 bases of the junction left unmatched. The CDR3 contains 16 residues. The CDR3 sequence: CASSVGTDRLRSEAFF. The CDR3 bases are TGTGCCAGCAGCGTCGGGACAGACCGGCTACGGTCTGAAGCTTTCTTT.

This chain uses TRBV5-5 with TRBJ1-2, with TRBD1 as a possible D gene (5 bases). CDR1 SGHKS and CDR2 YYEKEE come from the germline V gene (reference sequence). V lost 0 bases and J 8 bases, leaving 17 bases between the germline ends. This CDR3 spans 15 amino acids. The CDR3 nucleotides read TGTGCCAGCAGCTTGGCAAACAGGTGGTCGGACGGCTACACCTTC. It encodes CASSLANRWSDGYTF.

This rearrangement joins TRBV7-2 to TRBJ2-2, with D tentatively TRBD1 (6 bases). V was cut by 5 bases and J by 5 bases, with 9 bases left in between. Germline V gene lookup returns CDR1 SGHTA and CDR2 FQGNSA. This CDR3 has 13 amino acids. CDR3 sequence (DNA): TGTGCCAGCAGCCCCCAGGGGACCGGGGAGCTGTTTTTT. Translated, it gives CASSPQGTGELFF.

This chain links TRBV5-4 with TRBJ1-2, with D maybe TRBD1 (5 bases). The CDR3 has 12 amino acids. Deletions cut 0 bases from V and 7 bases from J, with 7 bases between. In germline, CDR1 is SGHNT, CDR2 YYREEE (reference sequence). The CDR3 DNA reads TGTGCCAGCAGCTTGGGGGGGGGTGGCTACACCTTC. It codes for CASSLGGGGYTF.

This clone was counted once. The rearrangement uses TRBV11-2 and TRBJ2-5; D is perhaps TRBD1 (5 bases). V dropped 1 base and J dropped 1 base, with 10 bases sitting between them. Germline V gene data show CDR1 as SGHAT and CDR2 as FQNNGV. CDR3 length: 15 amino acids. The CDR3 nucleotides read TGTGCCAGCAGCTTAGCAGGGTCGCTCCAAGAGACCCAGTACTTC. Its protein is CASSLAGSLQETQYF.

The chain is built from TRBV7-6 and TRBJ2-7, with 9 bases matching TRBD1. V gave up 4 bases and J gave up 5 bases; unmatched junction bases: 9. CDR3 length: 15 amino acids. Germline V gene lookup returns CDR1 SGHVS and CDR2 FNYEAQ. The CDR3 region is CASSSGTGKKDEQYF. The CDR3 DNA sequence: TGTGCCAGCAGCTCAGGGACAGGGAAAAAGGACGAGCAGTACTTC.

The CDR3 sequence: CAWTLGLAGGTDTQYF. The CDR3 DNA is TGTGCCTGGACACTCGGACTAGCGGGAGGGACAGATACGCAGTATTTT. This chain connects TRBV30 to TRBJ2-3; 15 nucleotides line up with TRBD2. Germline loops: CDR1 GTSNPN, CDR2 SVGIG (reference sequence). V shed 4 bases, J shed 3 bases, and the junction held 5 bases outside the gene matches. This CDR3 spans 16 amino acids.

The chain joins TRBV2 to TRBJ1-6; D is unclear. Trimming left V 3 bases short and J 7 bases short, with 7 bases between. The CDR3 has 13 amino acids. CDR1 and CDR2 (germline): SNHLY, FYNNEI. CDR3 sequence reads: CASSDRENSPLHF. CDR3 nucleotides: TGTGCCAGCAGTGATCGGGAGAATTCACCCCTCCACTTT. The variable domain in full, completed from reference TRBV2 and TRBJ1-6, reads EPEVTQTPSHQVTQMGQEVILRCVPISNHLYFYWYRQILGQKVEFLVSFYNNEISEKSEIFDDQFSVERPDGSNFTLKIRSTKLEDSAMYFCASSDRENSPLHFGNGTRLTVT.

In this sample, this clone turned up a few times. The rearrangement joins TRBV15 to TRBJ1-5; TRBD1 aligns across 7 bases. Germline CDR1 is LNHNV and CDR2 is YYDKDF (reference sequence). V was pared by 0 bases and J by 4 bases, with 6 bases of the junction left unmatched. The CDR3 consists of 16 residues. The CDR3 protein is CATSRENRGLNQPQHF. In nucleotides, the CDR3 is TGTGCCACCAGCAGAGAGAACAGGGGATTGAATCAGCCCCAGCATTTT.

CDR3 residues: CASSAPGQSPTDTQYF. DNA of the CDR3: TGTGCCAGCAGCGCTCCGGGACAGTCTCCCACAGATACGCAGTATTTT. The V gene is TRBV2, the J gene TRBJ2-3; 7 bases are shared with TRBD1. From germline, CDR1 is SNHLY and CDR2 FYNNEI. Losses at the gene ends were 6 bases for V and 2 bases for J; bases not matched to a gene: 11. The CDR3 runs 16 residues.

This clone is a singleton in its sample. The CDR3 sequence: CASTPRSYNSPLHF. For the CDR3, the DNA is TGTGCCAGCACCCCCCGCTCCTATAATTCACCCCTCCACTTT. The chain links TRBV6-6 to TRBJ1-6; D not certain. The CDR3 has 14 residues. V was pared by 7 bases and J by 0 bases, with 7 bases between. CDR1 MNHNY and CDR2 SVGAGI come from the germline V gene (reference sequence).

This sequence joins TRBV10-3 and TRBJ2-3; 8 bases are shared with TRBD2. The V segment lost 10 bases and the J segment 1 base; nucleotides outside the gene matches: 4. CDR3 size: 13 residues. The germline gives CDR1 ENHRY, CDR2 SYGVKD. The CDR3 is CATAGGGTDTQYF. The CDR3 DNA sequence: TGTGCCACCGCGGGGGGAGGCACAGATACGCAGTATTTT.

V is TRBV10-3 and J is TRBJ1-2; a possible D gene is TRBD1 (5 bases). Deletions cut 5 bases from V and 4 bases from J, with 11 bases between. Germline V gene sequence: CDR1 ENHRY, CDR2 SYGVKD. This CDR3 region has 13 residues. In nucleotides, the CDR3 is TGTGCCATCAGTCCCGACAGCTCCTATGGCTACACCTTC. Translating it yields CAISPDSSYGYTF.

The CDR3 DNA sequence: TGTGCCAGCAGCAATAGCGGGAACTCCTACGAGCAGTACTTC. Protein: CASSNSGNSYEQYF. The V call is TRBV21-1, the J call TRBJ2-7; TRBD2 was called by the table and not checked on the DNA. TRBV21-1 is reported as a pseudogene. The CDR3 contains 14 residues.

This chain uses TRBV4-1 with TRBJ2-7, with D possibly TRBD2 on 6 matching bases. The length of the CDR3 is 16 residues. Deletions cut 1 base from V and 0 bases from J, with 13 bases between. The germline gives CDR1 MGHRA, CDR2 YSYEKL. This CDR3 is CASSQAAGRSSYEQYF. CDR3 DNA: TGCGCCAGCAGCCAAGCCGCAGGGAGGAGCTCCTACGAGCAGTACTTC.